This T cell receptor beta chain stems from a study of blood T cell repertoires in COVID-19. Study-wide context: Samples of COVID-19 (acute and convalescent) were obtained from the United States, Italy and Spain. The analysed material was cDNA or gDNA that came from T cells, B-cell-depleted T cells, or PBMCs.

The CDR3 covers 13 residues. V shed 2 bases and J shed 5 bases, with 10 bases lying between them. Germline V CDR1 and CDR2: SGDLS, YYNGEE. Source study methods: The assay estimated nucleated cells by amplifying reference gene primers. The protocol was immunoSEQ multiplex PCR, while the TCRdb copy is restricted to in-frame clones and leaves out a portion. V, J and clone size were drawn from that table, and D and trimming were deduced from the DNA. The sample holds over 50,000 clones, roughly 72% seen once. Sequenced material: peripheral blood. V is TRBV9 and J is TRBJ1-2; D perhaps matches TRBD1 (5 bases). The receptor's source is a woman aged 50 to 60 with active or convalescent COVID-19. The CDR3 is CASSVGRAYGYTF. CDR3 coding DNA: TGTGCCAGCAGCGTCGGCAGGGCATATGGCTACACCTTC.